Listed below are T cell receptor beta chains from one sample, sequenced in a study of beta chain features in type 1 diabetes. Sequenced by immunoSEQ multiplex PCR; TCRdb stores in-frame clones only, minus some. The table lists under 300,000 clones, roughly 13% of them singletons. The sequenced material came from naive CD4+ T cells from blood. These receptors originate from a man aged 30 to 45 with type 1 diabetes. Both conserved end residues are part of each CDR3. D genes are given only for firm matches. The size entry is marked missing in some rows and otherwise reads once, few, many or a size class.

d_call	clone_size	j_call	v_call	cdr3_aa	cdr3_nt
NA	few	TRBJ1-5	TRBV30	CAWATGNNQPQHF	TGTGCCTGGGCCACAGGGAACAATCAGCCCCAGCATTTT
NA	NA	TRBJ2-7	TRBV5-5	CASSPPHSGEQYF	TGTGCCAGCAGCCCGCCCCATTCGGGAGAGCAGTACTTC
NA	NA	TRBJ1-5	TRBV30	CAWSDPGGRGQPQHF	TGTGCCTGGAGCGACCCCGGGGGGCGCGGGCAGCCCCAGCATTTT
TRBD1	NA	TRBJ1-6	TRBV2	CASSEIPSPGGF	TGTGCCAGCAGTGAGATTCCCTCACCAGGGGGGTTT
NA	few	TRBJ2-6	TRBV6-1	CASRASGANVLTF	TGTGCCAGCAGGGCCTCTGGGGCCAACGTCCTGACTTTC
TRBD1	few	TRBJ1-2	TRBV7-2	CASSFGTGGASGYTF	TGTGCCAGCAGCTTCGGGACAGGGGGCGCCTCTGGCTACACCTTC
TRBD1	NA	TRBJ1-1	TRBV30	CAGGQLHTEAFF	TGTGCCGGGGGACAGCTACACACTGAAGCTTTCTTT
TRBD1	few	TRBJ1-2	TRBV7-6	CASSPGTGELNYGYTF	TGTGCCAGCAGCCCCGGGACAGGCGAACTTAATTATGGCTACACCTTC
TRBD2	NA	TRBJ2-7	TRBV5-1	CASSPVAGGPYEQYF	TGCGCCAGCAGCCCGGTAGCGGGAGGACCCTACGAGCAGTACTTC
NA	NA	TRBJ2-7	TRBV28	CARRTGKEAYEQYF	TGTGCCAGGAGGACTGGGAAGGAGGCTTACGAGCAGTACTTC
NA	few	TRBJ2-5	TRBV9	CASSASGETQYF	TGTGCCAGCAGCGCTAGTGGGGAGACCCAGTACTTC
NA	few	TRBJ2-3	TRBV6-6	CASSFLAADTQYF	TGTGCCAGCAGTTTCCTCGCGGCAGATACGCAGTATTTT
TRBD2	NA	TRBJ2-4	TRBV7-2	CASSPRGGARGTIQYF	TGTGCCAGCAGCCCACGGGGGGGTGCGAGAGGAACCATTCAGTACTTC
TRBD1	few	TRBJ2-2	TRBV25-1	CASSEWHRQGATGELFF	TGTGCCAGCAGTGAATGGCATCGGCAGGGGGCCACCGGGGAGCTGTTTTTT
NA	few	TRBJ2-3	TRBV10-2	CASTGHDTQYF	TGCGCCAGCACTGGACACGATACGCAGTATTTT
TRBD2	few	TRBJ2-1	TRBV9	CASSVASGGALGYNEQFF	TGTGCCAGCAGCGTAGCCAGCGGGGGGGCATTGGGATACAATGAGCAGTTCTTC
TRBD1	NA	TRBJ1-5	TRBV18	CASSDRERQPQHF	TGTGCCAGCTCAGACAGGGAGCGTCAGCCCCAGCATTTT
TRBD2	few	TRBJ2-7	TRBV9	CASSSYLLAGADEQYF	TGTGCCAGCAGCTCGTACTTACTAGCGGGGGCGGACGAGCAGTACTTC
TRBD2	NA	TRBJ2-1	TRBV5-6	CASSFRGAYNEQFF	TGTGCCAGCAGCTTCCGGGGGGCCTACAATGAGCAGTTCTTC
NA	NA	TRBJ2-5	TRBV19	CASSTGGPQETQYF	TGTGCCAGTAGTACCGGAGGCCCACAAGAGACCCAGTACTTC
TRBD1	few	TRBJ2-2	TRBV19	CASPSGQGAGELFF	TGTGCCAGCCCCTCCGGGCAGGGGGCCGGGGAGCTGTTTTTT
NA	NA	TRBJ1-5	TRBV7-6	CASSLPDRPQHF	TGTGCCAGCAGCCTCCCGGACAGGCCCCAGCATTTT
NA	many	TRBJ2-1	TRBV30	CAWRVDSSSYNEQFF	TGTGCCTGGAGGGTGGACTCATCCTCCTACAATGAGCAGTTCTTC
NA	few	TRBJ2-6	TRBV5-4	CASSQATAGANVLTF	TGTGCCAGCAGCCAAGCTACGGCTGGGGCCAACGTCCTGACTTTC
TRBD1	few	TRBJ1-1	TRBV30	CAWSRDRATYVEAFF	TGTGCCTGGAGTCGGGACAGAGCGACGTATGTAGAAGCTTTCTTT
NA	few	TRBJ2-5	TRBV5-1	CASSSPGRRETQYF	TGCGCCAGCAGTTCCCCCGGCAGGCGCGAGACCCAGTACTTC
NA	few	TRBJ2-5	TRBV28	CASSSWAPPPVGETQYF	TGTGCCAGCAGTTCTTGGGCCCCCCCGCCAGTTGGAGAGACCCAGTACTTC
NA	few	TRBJ2-1	TRBV29-1	CSGTDYSYNEQFF	TGCAGCGGGACAGATTACTCCTACAATGAGCAGTTCTTC